Listed below are T cell receptor beta chains from one sample, sequenced in a study of CD8+ T cells in alopecia areata. Clones were read by immunoSEQ multiplex PCR, and TCRdb kept only the in-frame ones, dropping some. The sample contains over 150,000 clones, more than 55% of which appear only once. Material: CD4+ T cells sorted from blood, obtained at week 4, from a patient treated with tofacitinib. The receptors were sampled from a human donor with alopecia areata. Both conserved end residues are trimmed from each CDR3. The D gene is left open where the match is weak.

CDR3: ASSSGYAPAAHNEQF
V: TRBV7-2
D: NA

CDR3: ASSASQGTTYEQY
V: TRBV9
D: TRBD1

CDR3: SASKQGNAVRQY
V: TRBV29-1
D: NA

CDR3: ASRSAYEQY
V: TRBV5-1
D: NA

CDR3: SAGTGEAF
V: TRBV29-1
D: TRBD1

CDR3: SAGLMVAGELF
V: TRBV29-1
D: NA

CDR3: ASSLGETSYNEQF
V: TRBV5-6
D: NA

CDR3: ASKVEANTGELF
V: TRBV2
D: NA

CDR3: ASQPGQGVGELF
V: TRBV5-1
D: TRBD1

CDR3: ASSLAQFYSIKETQY
V: TRBV7-2
D: NA

CDR3: ASSGGGGGTSGYT
V: TRBV7-9
D: NA

CDR3: ASSLYTGTSGANVLT
V: TRBV5-1
D: NA

CDR3: AISTSGGFTDTQY
V: TRBV10-3
D: TRBD2

CDR3: ASNLLGQGEYEQY
V: TRBV11-2
D: TRBD1

CDR3: ASSQDGGPLVGAF
V: TRBV4-1
D: NA

CDR3: SVQKEDTEAF
V: TRBV29-1
D: NA

CDR3: ASSPNLIGAGSGEKLF
V: TRBV5-1
D: NA

CDR3: ASGLNERAF
V: TRBV12-5
D: NA

CDR3: ASMPRVRNSPLH
V: TRBV6-5
D: NA

CDR3: AWRGTGANVLT
V: TRBV30
D: NA

CDR3: ASSHLQPDYGYT
V: TRBV4-3
D: NA

CDR3: ASSPYAGRLGYYGYT
V: TRBV11-2
D: NA

CDR3: ASSAQTESPLH
V: TRBV5-6
D: NA

CDR3: ASTELGTHSDTQY
V: TRBV11-2
D: NA

CDR3: AWALTGRPDQPQH
V: TRBV30
D: TRBD1

CDR3: ASSVGPEGEQY
V: TRBV9
D: NA

CDR3: AISDRGGVSYNEQF
V: TRBV10-3
D: NA

CDR3: ASSLESPRGGYSNQPQH
V: TRBV5-1
D: TRBD1

CDR3: AWCPGNSYNSPLH
V: TRBV30
D: NA

CDR3: ATRDLSYQETQY
V: TRBV6-4
D: NA

CDR3: ASSVSLTGDREQY
V: TRBV9
D: TRBD1

CDR3: ATRGTVGQPQH
V: TRBV19
D: TRBD1

CDR3: AWSVGTGQY
V: TRBV30
D: NA

CDR3: ASRRTVWDEQY
V: TRBV6-5
D: NA

CDR3: SAGYQETQY
V: TRBV29-1
D: NA